These 9 T cell receptor beta chains were sequenced from one sample in a study of T-cell reconstitution after alpha-beta-depleted transplantation in children. The TCRbeta library incorporated unique molecular identifiers. TCRdb fed the PCR reads into MiXCR, producing one record per CDR3 protein. The table records about a million distinct CDR3 sequences, about 30% of them present only once. The input for sequencing was PBMCs, mostly from graft donor cells, taken 360 days after TCRalphabeta/CD19-depleted stem cell transplant. These receptors were obtained from a boy younger than two who had a stem cell transplant for SCID, so the T cells may come from the graft donor.

This chain joins TRBV7-2 and TRBJ2-7; D may match TRBD1 or TRBD2 (5 bases each). CDR1 and CDR2 (germline): SGHTA, FQGNSA. V was cut by 0 bases and J by 2 bases, with 11 bases left in between. CDR3 size: 15 residues. CDR3 protein: CASSLAPLGAYEQYF. The CDR3, as DNA: TGTGCCAGCAGCTTAGCCCCGTTGGGGGCCTACGAGCAGTACTTC.

The V call is TRBV2, the J call TRBJ2-2, with D perhaps matching TRBD1 or TRBD2 (6 bases each). CDR3 length: 16 amino acids. Germline CDR1 is SNHLY and CDR2 is FYNNEI. The ends were cut back, 5 bases at V and 4 bases at J, with 17 bases in the middle. CDR3 sequence (DNA): TGTGCCAGCAGTCCCCGCGGTGGAGGGGGCACCGGGGAGCTGTTTTTT. Protein sequence: CASSPRGGGGTGELFF.

This clonotype was detected only a few times. The chain carries TRBV5-6 and TRBJ1-1, with a tentative D call TRBD1 (5 bases). The CDR3 is made up of 16 amino acids. CDR1 is SGHDT, CDR2 YYEEEE, per germline. V lost 5 bases and J lost 0, with 17 bases in between. CDR3 loop: CASSYKTQGLNTEAFF. The DNA of the CDR3 is TGTGCCAGCAGTTATAAGACCCAGGGATTGAACACTGAAGCTTTCTTT.

The chain carries TRBV29-1 and TRBJ1-5, with a possible D match to TRBD1 (6 bases). The V end lost 3 bases, the J end lost 2 bases, and 8 bases lay between the germline ends. The CDR3 extends over 13 amino acids. Germline V gene data show CDR1 as SQVTM and CDR2 as ANQGSEA. The CDR3 here is CSVDAGGNQPQHF. For the CDR3, the DNA is TGCAGCGTTGACGCAGGGGGCAATCAGCCCCAGCATTTT. The full variable domain, rest sourced from reference TRBV29-1 and TRBJ1-5, is SAVISQKPSRDICQRGTSLTIQCQVDSQVTMMFWYRQQPGQSLTLIATANQGSEATYESGFVIDKFPISRPNLTFSTLTVSNMSPEDSSIYLCSVDAGGNQPQHFGDGTRLSIL.

The rearrangement links TRBV7-6 to TRBJ2-7, with no clear D. Germline CDR1 and CDR2: SGHVS and FNYEAQ. V dropped 1 base and J dropped 4 bases, with 14 bases sitting between them. The CDR3 has 15 residues. DNA of the CDR3: TGTGCCAGCAGCTTAGGTGCGGACCCTGTTTACGAGCAGTACTTC. Protein: CASSLGADPVYEQYF.

The chain links TRBV24-1 to TRBJ2-1; 9 nucleotides line up with TRBD1. CDR1 is KGHDR, CDR2 SFDVKD, per germline. V lost 5 bases to trimming and J lost 2 bases; unmatched junction nucleotides: 3. The CDR3 spans 15 residues. This CDR3 is CATSGRDRAYNEQFF. In DNA, the CDR3 is TGTGCCACCAGTGGAAGGGACAGGGCCTACAATGAGCAGTTCTTC.

This chain uses TRBV7-3 with TRBJ2-3; D may be TRBD2 (7 bases). Germline loops: CDR1 SGHTA, CDR2 FQGTGA. The CDR3 sequence is 15 residues long. Trimming removed 2 bases at V and 4 bases at J, with 13 bases between. The CDR3 DNA is TGTGCCAGCAGCTTAGAGGGGGGGGCCCCAGATACGCAGTATTTT. It translates to CASSLEGGAPDTQYF.

The V gene is TRBV5-1, the J gene TRBJ1-4; D not resolved. CDR3 length: 15 residues. Trimming cost V 1 base and J 7 bases, with 14 bases left between them. From germline, CDR1 is SGHRS and CDR2 YFSETQ. In DNA, the CDR3 is TGCGCCAGCAGCTTGTCGGGTCCACGGGGTGAAAAACTGTTTTTT. Residues: CASSLSGPRGEKLFF. Full variable domain (remainder filled in from reference TRBV5-1 and TRBJ1-4): KAGVTQTPRYLIKTRGQQVTLSCSPISGHRSVSWYQQTPGQGLQFLFEYFSETQRNKGNFPGRFSGRQFSNSRSEMNVSTLELGDSALYLCASSLSGPRGEKLFFGSGTQLSVL.

This clonotype was seen more than once but under ten times. This sequence joins TRBV20-1 and TRBJ1-1, with D possibly TRBD1 on 5 matching bases. V lost 3 bases to trimming and J lost 9 bases, with 17 bases between them. CDR3 size: 13 residues. CDR1 is DFQATT, CDR2 SNEGSKA, per germline (reference sequence). CDR3 residues: CSARDPPDIKAFF. The CDR3 DNA reads TGCAGTGCTAGGGACCCACCGGACATAAAAGCTTTCTTT.